One sample yielded the 22 T cell receptor beta chains listed below, sequenced in a study of blood T cell repertoires in COVID-19. Profiled with immunoSEQ multiplex PCR; TCRdb holds only in-frame clones, not every one. The sample yields 200,000 to 250,000 clones, 80% to 85% seen once. Sequenced sample: peripheral blood. These receptors all come from a woman of 80 years or more with active or convalescent COVID-19.

V usage is TRBV3-1 (or the pseudogene TRBV3-2) and J usage is TRBJ1-1; D not certain. The length of the CDR3 is 14 residues. V lost 4 bases, J lost 1 base, and 10 bases lay in between. CDR1 LGHDT and CDR2 YNNKEL come from the germline V gene (reference sequence). CDR3 in DNA: TGTGCCAGCAGCCGAAAAGGAGGGAACACTGAAGCTTTCTTT. The encoded protein is CASSRKGGNTEAFF.

The gene calls are TRBV18 and TRBJ1-2; D perhaps matches TRBD1 (5 bases). This CDR3 is 16 amino acids long. V was shortened by 0 bases and J by 7 bases, with 18 bases between the two germline ends. CDR1 KGHSH and CDR2 LQKENI come from the germline V gene. Written as DNA, the CDR3 is TGTGCCAGCTCACCACCCCTCCAGGGCCCCTTAGTTGGCTACACCTTC. Its protein is CASSPPLQGPLVGYTF.

The chain couples TRBV11-3 to TRBJ1-1; D possibly corresponds to TRBD1 (6 bases). V dropped 7 bases and J dropped 4 bases, with 19 bases sitting between them. The CDR3 is 15 amino acids. The germline V gene encodes CDR1 SGHNT and CDR2 YENEEA. The CDR3 reads CASTFTRGIGTEAFF. CDR3 sequence (DNA): TGTGCCAGCACCTTCACGAGGGGGATCGGCACTGAAGCTTTCTTT. Using reference TRBV11-3 and TRBJ1-1 for the parts outside the CDR3, the full variable domain is EAGVVQSPRYKIIEKKQPVAFWCNPISGHNTLYWYLQNLGQGPELLIRYENEEAVDDSQLPKDRFSAERLKGVDSTLKIQPAELGDSAVYLCASTFTRGIGTEAFFGQGTRLTVV.

V and J are TRBV6-6 and TRBJ2-1; D is tentatively TRBD1 or TRBD2 (7 bases each). Looked up from germline, CDR1 is MNHNY and CDR2 is SVGAGI (reference sequence). V lost 6 bases and J lost 3, with 15 bases in between. The CDR3 extends over 15 amino acids. CDR3 loop: CASSRQGGGYNEQFF. CDR3 DNA: TGTGCCAGCAGCCGACAGGGAGGGGGCTACAATGAGCAGTTCTTC.

V gene TRBV2 combines with J gene TRBJ1-5; maybe TRBD1 (6 bases). Germline CDR1 and CDR2: SNHLY and FYNNEI. The CDR3 has 13 residues. V lost 6 bases, J lost 3 bases, and 9 bases lay in between. CDR3 nucleotides: TGTGCCAGCAGCCGGGACATCAATCAGCCCCAGCATTTT. It yields the protein CASSRDINQPQHF.

This chain uses TRBV7-2 with TRBJ1-1; TRBD1 agrees at 7 bases. Trimming removed 5 bases from V and 2 bases from J; junction bases left unmatched: 8. Germline assignment: CDR1 SGHTA and CDR2 FQGNSA. This CDR3 contains 15 residues. The CDR3: CASSTWGQRNTEAFF. The DNA for the CDR3 is TGTGCCAGCAGCACTTGGGGACAGCGAAACACTGAAGCTTTCTTT.

The sample holds a few counts of this clone. The rearrangement uses TRBV12-5 and TRBJ2-1; TRBD2 agrees at 13 bases. The CDR3 contains 17 residues. The junction had 8 bases not matched to a gene; V was cut back by 4 bases and J by 5 bases. Per the germline V gene, CDR1 is LGHNT and CDR2 is FRNRAP. CDR3 coding DNA: TGTGCTAGTGGTTCCAACTCCGGGACTAGCGGGAACAATGAGCAGTTCTTC. Translation gives CASGSNSGTSGNNEQFF.

V and J are TRBV18 and TRBJ1-4; D is perhaps TRBD1 (5 bases). The ends were cut back, 6 bases at V and 5 bases at J, with 13 bases in the middle. The germline CDR1 and CDR2 sequences are KGHSH and LQKENI. The CDR3 is made up of 14 amino acids. The CDR3: CASSPDSPNEKLFF. In DNA form, the CDR3 reads TGTGCCAGCTCTCCAGACAGTCCCAATGAAAAACTGTTTTTT.

J is TRBJ2-1 and V is TRBV19; D uncertain. Trimming pared 0 bases from V and 1 base from J, leaving 10 bases between. Germline CDR1 and CDR2: LNHDA and SQIVND (reference sequence). The CDR3 runs 16 residues. The CDR3 reads CASSIDRSWSYNEQFF. CDR3 in DNA: TGTGCCAGTAGTATAGACCGGAGTTGGTCCTACAATGAGCAGTTCTTC.

The rearrangement links TRBV5-1 to TRBJ2-1; D is perhaps TRBD2 (6 bases). The germline gives CDR1 SGHRS, CDR2 YFSETQ. CDR3 size: 16 residues. The ends were cut back, 4 bases at V and 5 bases at J, with 19 bases in the middle. CDR3 in DNA: TGCGCCAGCAGCCGCGTCGGGGCTAGCGATAACAATGAGCAGTTCTTC. The encoded protein is CASSRVGASDNNEQFF.

The chain is built from TRBV11-1 and TRBJ2-2; the D gene is possibly TRBD1 (5 bases). V was pared by 2 bases and J by 4 bases, with 11 bases between. The CDR3 covers 15 residues. In germline, CDR1 is SGHAT, CDR2 FQDESV (reference sequence). The CDR3 is CASSLRRVGTGELFF. CDR3 nucleotide sequence: TGTGCCAGCAGCTTACGCAGGGTCGGCACCGGGGAGCTGTTTTTT.

The gene calls are TRBV29-1 and TRBJ2-1, with 7 positions matching TRBD2. The V segment lost 2 bases and the J segment 4 bases; nucleotides outside the gene matches: 2. This CDR3 has 13 residues. Germline V lookup: CDR1 SQVTM, CDR2 ANQGSEA. The CDR3 loop is CSVELAVYNEQFF. The CDR3 DNA follows: TGCAGCGTTGAACTAGCGGTATACAATGAGCAGTTCTTC.

As to this clone: The same CDR3 is also encoded by other DNA sequences in this sample. The gene calls are TRBV7-2 and TRBJ2-2, with D unclear. The germline V and J ends were trimmed by 4 bases and 3 bases, with 3 bases remaining between them. CDR1 is SGHTA and CDR2 is FQGNSA in the germline V gene. This CDR3 comprises 12 residues. In DNA form, the CDR3 reads TGTGCCAGCAGCTCCTACACCGGGGAGCTGTTTTTT. Translating gives CASSSYTGELFF.

The rearrangement joins TRBV9 to TRBJ1-3; TRBD1 aligns across 8 bases. The CDR3 contains 21 residues. Germline CDR1 is SGDLS and CDR2 is YYNGEE. J gave up 1 base and V 4 bases, and 22 bases lay outside the gene matches. The CDR3 here is CASSPSAYWQGARGSGNTIYF. Written as DNA, the CDR3 is TGTGCCAGCAGCCCAAGTGCTTACTGGCAGGGGGCGCGAGGATCTGGAAACACCATATATTTT.

This chain joins TRBV15 and TRBJ2-2; 12 positions agree with TRBD2. The germline V gene has CDR1 LNHNV and CDR2 YYDKDF (reference sequence). V gave up 0 bases and J gave up 3 bases; unmatched junction bases: 11. This CDR3 comprises 20 residues. CDR3 DNA sequence: TGTGCCACCAGCAGAGAAAGCATTGCAGGACTAGCGGGATACACCGGGGAGCTGTTTTTT. Protein product: CATSRESIAGLAGYTGELFF.

The V call is TRBV24-1, the J call TRBJ2-1, with 11 positions matching TRBD1. V lost 4 bases, J lost 6 bases, and 7 bases stayed unmatched. CDR1 is KGHDR and CDR2 is SFDVKD in the germline V gene. This CDR3 contains 16 residues. This CDR3 reads CATSDPDRGQFNEQFF. CDR3 nucleotide sequence: TGTGCCACCAGTGACCCGGACAGGGGGCAGTTCAATGAGCAGTTCTTC.

This chain connects TRBV3-1 (or the pseudogene TRBV3-2) to TRBJ1-1, with D possibly TRBD1 on 5 matching bases. This CDR3 region has 14 residues. Germline V CDR1 and CDR2: LGHDT, YNNKEL (reference sequence). V lost 6 bases and J lost 3, with 14 bases in between. CDR3 in DNA: TGTGCCAGCAGGAGAGGGGAGGTTGACACTGAAGCTTTCTTT. Translated: CASRRGEVDTEAFF.

The chain is built from TRBV7-2 and TRBJ2-2; TRBD1 matches 9 bases. The CDR3 is made up of 15 amino acids. With V trimmed by 6 bases and J by 7 bases, 9 bases remained unmatched. From germline, CDR1 is SGHTA and CDR2 FQGNSA. CDR3 sequence reads: CASSQDRGRSGELFF. The DNA for the CDR3 is TGTGCCAGCAGTCAGGACAGGGGAAGGAGCGGGGAGCTGTTTTTT.

The chain couples TRBV27 to TRBJ1-5; tentatively, D is TRBD1 (6 bases). Germline V gene sequence: CDR1 MNHEY, CDR2 SMNVEV (reference sequence). The V end lost 3 bases, the J end lost 2 bases, and 14 bases lay between the germline ends. CDR3 length: 16 residues. This chain's CDR3 is CASSFLGGFGNQPQHF. DNA for the CDR3: TGTGCCAGCAGTTTCCTAGGGGGTTTTGGCAATCAGCCCCAGCATTTT.

This chain joins TRBV28 and TRBJ2-2; maybe TRBD2 (6 bases). Looked up from germline, CDR1 is MDHEN and CDR2 is SYDVKM. Trimming pared 3 bases from V and 5 bases from J, leaving 13 bases between. This CDR3 has 15 residues. CDR3 coding DNA: TGTGCCAGCAGTTTGGAGGGTTCGGGAACCGGGGAGCTGTTTTTT. Residues: CASSLEGSGTGELFF. Full variable domain (outside the CDR3, taken from reference TRBV28 and TRBJ2-2): DVKVTQSSRYLVKRTGEKVFLECVQDMDHENMFWYRQDPGLGLRLIYFSYDVKMKEKGDIPEGYSVSREKKERFSLILESASTNQTSMYLCASSLEGSGTGELFFGEGSRLTVL.

This rearrangement joins TRBV9 to TRBJ2-3, with TRBD2 matching over 9 bases. The CDR3 length is 16 residues. Losses at the gene ends were 4 bases for V and 4 bases for J; bases not matched to a gene: 10. Germline-derived CDR1 and CDR2 are SGDLS and YYNGEE. CDR3 sequence reads: CASSPPGLAVSDTQYF. Written as DNA, the CDR3 is TGTGCCAGCAGCCCCCCGGGACTAGCCGTTTCAGATACGCAGTATTTT.

This chain links TRBV5-4 with TRBJ2-1; D possibly corresponds to TRBD1 (5 bases). This CDR3 has 13 amino acids. V dropped 4 bases and J dropped 6 bases, with 11 bases sitting between them. CDR1 and CDR2 (germline): SGHNT, YYREEE (reference sequence). The CDR3 DNA sequence: TGTGCCAGCAGCACAGGACAACGCAATGAGCAGTTCTTC. It codes for CASSTGQRNEQFF.